This T cell receptor (beta chain) is from a study of spatial heterogeneity in lung cancer. Looking at the study overall: Averaged across combinations, each unique TCR and UMI pairing appeared more than ten times in raw reads, which were uncorrected. Study-wide results and caveats: In tumors, expanded intratumoral alpha and beta TCR counts tracked mutation counts. For tumor T cells, estimated coverage reached only approximately 7% (alpha) and 12% to 15% (beta).

The CDR3 covers 17 residues. In germline, CDR1 is MNHNY, CDR2 SVGAGI (reference sequence). V was clipped by 5 bases and J by 4 bases; unmatched bases: 14. This clonotype came up many times. Its antigen is not identified. Each TCR cDNA molecule carried a unique molecular identifier. TCRdb reanalysed the 5' RACE reads using MiXCR and keeps one entry per CDR3 protein. The sample holds some 10,000 distinct CDR3 sequences, around 6% seen once. Time point noted: sample taken at primary tumor resection. Here the sequenced sample was lung tumor tissue, taken at surgery. J is TRBJ2-5 and V is TRBV6-6; 9 nucleotides agree with TRBD2. The clonotype comes from a female donor with early-stage non-small cell lung cancer. CDR3 sequence reads: CASSTSGRTAGGETQYF. DNA of the CDR3: TGTGCCAGCAGTACCAGCGGGAGGACCGCGGGGGGAGAGACCCAGTACTTC.